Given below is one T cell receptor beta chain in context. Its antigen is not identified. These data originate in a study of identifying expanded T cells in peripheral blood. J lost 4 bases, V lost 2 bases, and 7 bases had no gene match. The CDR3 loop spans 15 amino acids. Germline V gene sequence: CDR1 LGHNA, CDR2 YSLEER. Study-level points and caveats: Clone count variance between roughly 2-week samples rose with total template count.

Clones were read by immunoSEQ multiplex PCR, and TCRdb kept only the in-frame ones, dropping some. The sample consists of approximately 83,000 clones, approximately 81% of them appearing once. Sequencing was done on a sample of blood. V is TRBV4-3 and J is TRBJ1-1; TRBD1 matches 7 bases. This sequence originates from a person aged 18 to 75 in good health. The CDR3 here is CASSQSTGRRTEAFF. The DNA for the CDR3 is TGCGCCAGCAGCCAATCGACAGGGCGCCGCACTGAAGCTTTCTTT.